This passage covers 7 T cell receptor beta chains from one sample sequenced in a study of a mutant IDH1 vaccine in newly diagnosed glioma. The protocol was immunoSEQ multiplex PCR, while the TCRdb copy is restricted to in-frame clones and leaves out a portion. Of roughly 40,000 clones in the sample, approximately 90% were seen once. No antigen has been identified for these receptors. Time point of the sample: week 5, during vaccination. One vaccine dose held 300 ug of mutant IDH1 20-mer peptide and came with topical imiquimod. Specimen: PBMCs, collected from a glioma patient whose treatment included an IDH1 peptide vaccine. The receptors derive from a man over 45 with glioma.

With respect to this clone: Its ends do not fully match the called genes, so a read error is possible. The chain has TRBV7-7 and TRBJ1-1; D call uncertain. The CDR3 loop spans 13 amino acids. From germline, CDR1 is SSHAT and CDR2 FNYEAQ (reference sequence). For the CDR3, the DNA is TGTGCTAGCAGCTTTAGTTCGAACACTGAAGCTTTCTTT. This sequence encodes CASSFSSNTEAFF.

The chain employs TRBV2 and TRBJ2-2; D tentatively reads TRBD1 or TRBD2 (5 bases each). The ends were cut back, 2 bases at V and 6 bases at J, with 10 bases in the middle. Germline CDR1 reads SNHLY; CDR2 reads FYNNEI. The CDR3 sequence is 14 residues long. The chain's CDR3 is CASSERGPAGELFF. CDR3 nucleotides: TGTGCCAGCAGTGAAAGGGGACCCGCCGGGGAGCTGTTTTTT.

This clone was seen a single time. This rearrangement joins TRBV6-5 to TRBJ2-5; a weak D match, TRBD1 (6 bases). The V gene's germline CDR1 is MNHEY and CDR2 SVGAGI. Trimming took 5 bases from V and 5 from J, leaving 15 bases between them. The CDR3 is made up of 14 amino acids. For the CDR3, the DNA is TGTGCCAGCAGTGAGACAGGTCGAGGTGAGACCCAGTACTTC. The encoded protein is CASSETGRGETQYF.

The rearrangement links TRBV7-6 to TRBJ2-5; 8 positions match TRBD1. After removal of 7 bases from V and 1 base from J, the junction contained 8 bases not matched to a gene. The germline gives CDR1 SGHVS, CDR2 FNYEAQ. The CDR3 extends over 15 amino acids. The CDR3, as DNA: TGTGCCAGCAACCCCCGACAGGGGATCCAAGAGACCCAGTACTTC. This sequence encodes CASNPRQGIQETQYF.

The V and J genes are TRBV27 and TRBJ2-2; 10 bases match TRBD2. V lost 4 bases, J lost 0 bases, and 2 bases stayed unmatched. The length of the CDR3 is 16 residues. The germline V gene has CDR1 MNHEY and CDR2 SMNVEV (reference sequence). CDR3 loop: CASSSSGRANTGELFF. The CDR3 DNA follows: TGTGCCAGCAGTTCGAGCGGGAGGGCGAACACCGGGGAGCTGTTTTTT.

The chain uses TRBV2 and TRBJ2-3; D might be TRBD1 or TRBD2, each matching 5 bases. The V gene lost 8 bases and the J gene lost 6 bases, with 18 bases spanning the gap. Germline CDR1 SNHLY, CDR2 FYNNEI. This CDR3 comprises 14 residues. The CDR3 coding sequence is TGTGCCAGCCTGCGCGGGTCCAAGGGGGATACGCAGTATTTT. It encodes CASLRGSKGDTQYF.

The V call is TRBV25-1, the J call TRBJ1-2; 7 nucleotides align to TRBD1. The CDR3 runs to 14 residues. Germline V gene lookup returns CDR1 MGHDK and CDR2 SYGVNS. Trimming removed 6 bases from V and 4 bases from J; junction bases left unmatched: 8. The CDR3 DNA reads TGTGCCAGCAGAAGTGACAGGGAATCCTATGGCTACACCTTC. It encodes CASRSDRESYGYTF.